This T cell receptor (beta chain) is drawn from a study of blood T cells in healthy people across ages (dated by TCRdb to about 2015). At the level of the whole study: In model experiments, template switching captured about one uniquely barcoded TCR beta cDNA molecule for every two T cells. To avoid experimental bias, donors of different ages were randomly spread across the sequencing lanes. The donors were divided into four age groups: young (average around 16 years), middle-aged (approximately 39), aged (about 60) and long-lived (roughly 88). The study measured age-related changes in TCR beta repertoire diversity using deep sequencing normalized with unique cDNA molecular identifiers. Two additional independent replicas of 1 million unique cDNA reads from the same blood draw were analyzed for two donors (one aged 18 to 29 and one aged 80 or older).

The library relied on 5' RACE. TCRdb names Illumina HiSeq 2500 as the instrument used. A second PCR of about 6 to 11 cycles was performed with a sample-barcoded 5' primer and a J-beta primer mix. A template-switch 5' adaptor carrying 12 random nucleotides introduced a unique molecular identifier onto each TCR beta cDNA molecule. Each sample yielded at least 3 million CDR3-containing paired-end reads. The Mint cDNA synthesis kit, primed by a TRBC-specific oligonucleotide, was used to synthesize first-strand cDNA from all RNA. Following uracil-DNA glycosylase treatment, all cDNA underwent a first 18-cycle PCR with the universal primers M1SS and BC2_uni_R. The study's processing was this. For normalization, 1 million high-quality reads, each with a distinct molecular identifier, were randomly selected from each sample. Reads sharing molecular identifiers were discarded rather than binned into consensus sequences. MiTCR, with a Q25 quality threshold and the strictest error-elimination algorithm, was used for CDR3 identification, clonotype clustering and error correction. A nonparametric unseen species model with Euler transformation was used to estimate a lower bound on total TCR beta diversity. TCRdb took the public reads, trimmed them with fastp at Q25, ran MiXCR for clone calling and kept in-frame beta chains. Duplicate CDR3 protein sequences are folded into a single record with the most common DNA and genes. TCRdb assigned the V and J calls; the authors' analysis was not used. This sample comprises around 620,000 distinct CDR3 sequences, roughly 28% of them detected only once. Of the sample, under 20% is held by the ten largest clones.

In its sample, this clonotype was seen many times. Its antigen is still unknown. No qualities accompany the bases; no much larger clone lies one base away. The investigation overall reported the following: Because the CMV infection status of the donors was unknown, age-related changes in expanded clonotypes may potentially have been confounded. Compared with the aged group, more naive CD4+ T cells, fewer expanded clones and increased TCR diversity were shown by the long-lived group, suggesting age selection. As age increased, observed TCR beta diversity per million T cells dropped in a roughly linear way, and a significant reduction was already evident by age 40. The percentage of naive T cells measured by flow cytometry correlated strongly with observed TCR beta diversity. Since profiling was done on bulk unsorted PBMCs, naive and antigen-experienced compartments could not be conclusively compared. Estimates of total diversity from one million sequenced T cells were regarded as lower bounds and underestimates.

The germline V gene gives CDR1 as LGHNT and CDR2 as FRNRAP. The junction shows trimming of 1 base on V and 2 bases on J, plus 11 bases between the germline ends. Taken from cysteine to phenylalanine, the CDR3 has 15 residues. Only the CDR3 DNA is retained, 45 bases long and in frame from the first base. Donors were roughly 40 systemically healthy Caucasian individuals from Russia aged roughly 6 to 95 years. About 10 milliliters of peripheral blood were drawn from each donor into EDTA-treated Vacutainer tubes. Ficoll-Paque density-gradient centrifugation was used to isolate PBMCs, with at least 6 million per sample. Total RNA, at least 5 micrograms per sample, was extracted from PBMCs with Trizol reagent. For every donor, an aliquot of PBMCs went through flow cytometry to measure the percentages of naive CD45RAhigh/CD27high T cells.

This receptor was identified in a woman between 65 and 79 years old in good health. Sequenced input: blood. Rearrangement joined TRBV12-5 to TRBJ2-5; the D gene is possibly TRBD1 or TRBD2, each agreeing over 5 bases. The CDR3 sequence is CASGLGGFGQETQYF. At the DNA level, the sequence is TGTGCTAGTGGTTTGGGGGGGTTCGGGCAAGAGACCCAGTACTTC.